Listed below are T cell receptor beta chains from one sample, sequenced in a study of T cell repertoires in cytomegalovirus infection. TCRdb fed the reads into MiXCR, producing one record per CDR3 protein. The table records more than 350,000 distinct CDR3 sequences, roughly a third of them present only once. What was sequenced was PBMCs. These receptors were collected from a human donor in good health (CMV status not recorded). Some clones in this sample may be carry-over from other donors' samples. Both conserved end residues are part of each CDR3. D genes are given only for firm matches. Expanded clones get a size class; other rows say once, few or many, or leave the size out.

TRBV7-9,-,few,TRBJ1-4,TGTGCCAGCAGCTTACAGGGTCTAAATGAAAAACTGTTTTTT,CASSLQGLNEKLFF
TRBV11-3,-,few,TRBJ1-1,TGTGCCAGCAGCTCCGGGGGGGTGAACACTGAAGCTTTCTTT,CASSSGGVNTEAFF
TRBV6-4,-,few,TRBJ1-1,TGTGCCAGCAGCAAGGACGGGTCGGGCACTGAAGCTTTCTTT,CASSKDGSGTEAFF
TRBV7-2,-,few,TRBJ1-1,TGTGCCAGCAGCTTAGGACAGGCGATGAACACTGAAGCTTTCTTT,CASSLGQAMNTEAFF
TRBV6-1,-,few,TRBJ2-7,TGTGCCAGCAGTGAAGCCAGGACCGGATTTTACGAGCAGTACTTC,CASSEARTGFYEQYF
TRBV19,-,-,TRBJ1-2,TGTGCCAGCAGGGACACGGGAAACTATGGCTACACCTTC,CASRDTGNYGYTF
TRBV6-2/TRBV6-3,-,few,TRBJ2-1,TGTGCCAGCTATTTCCCCGATGAGCAGTTCTTC,CASYFPDEQFF
TRBV7-9,-,many,TRBJ2-1,TGTGCCAGCAGCCATAGCCCGGCCGGGGCGATCTACAATGAGCAGTTCTTC,CASSHSPAGAIYNEQFF
TRBV11-2,-,-,TRBJ1-1,TGTGCCAGCAGCTTTATGTTGTCAAACACTGAAGCTTTCTTT,CASSFMLSNTEAFF
TRBV6-5,-,-,TRBJ1-1,TGTGCCACCGACACGAACACTGAAGCTTTCTTT,CATDTNTEAFF
TRBV5-1,-,many,TRBJ2-2,TGCGCCAGCACTACGAAGGGACAAGCCCATAGGAACACCGGGGAGCTGTTTTTT,CASTTKGQAHRNTGELFF
TRBV28,-,once,TRBJ2-5,TGTGCCACCTTCTTACCCAGCAGGGGGGAAGATACCCAGTACTTC,CATFLPSRGEDTQYF
TRBV7-9,-,few,TRBJ2-7,TGTGCCAGCAGCAATCCCAACAGTCCATCCTACGAGCAGTACTTC,CASSNPNSPSYEQYF
TRBV20-1,-,-,TRBJ2-7,TGCAGTGCTTGGGGGGCCAGGGCGATTTCCTACGAGCAGTACTTC,CSAWGARAISYEQYF
TRBV12-3/TRBV12-4,-,-,TRBJ2-5,TGTGCCAGCAGTTTAGGGGAGGCGGAGACCCAGTACTTC,CASSLGEAETQYF
TRBV7-9,TRBD2,few,TRBJ2-5,TGTGCCAGCAGCCCCGACGAGCTAGCGGACATCCGATGGACCCAGTACTTC,CASSPDELADIRWTQYF
TRBV7-8,-,many,TRBJ2-7,TGTGCCAGCAGCCCGCGCTGGGACGGCTACGAGCAGTACTTC,CASSPRWDGYEQYF
TRBV7-8,TRBD1,-,TRBJ2-1,TGTGCCAGCAGCTTAGGAGGGACAGGCAACAATGAGCAGTTCTTC,CASSLGGTGNNEQFF
TRBV20-1,-,few,TRBJ1-2,TGCAGTGCTGACATACAGGGCGACTATGGCTACACCTTC,CSADIQGDYGYTF
TRBV7-6,-,-,TRBJ2-5,TGTGCCAGCAGCTTAGTAACCCGGGGCCTCCAAGAGACCCAGTCCTTC,CASSLVTRGLQETQSF